Reported below is one TCR beta chain. These data originate in a study of T cells after yellow fever vaccination. V was pared by 6 bases and J by 2 bases, with 11 bases between. Germline-derived CDR1 and CDR2 are MNHEY and SVGEGT. The CDR3 spans 14 residues. One entry per CDR3 protein, called by TCRdb with MiXCR from the 5' RACE reads. The sample lists a few hundred thousand distinct CDR3 sequences; roughly 17% were seen once. The specimen was PBMCs, collected less than 6 days after the first yellow fever vaccination. The TCR sequence derives from a man aged 18 to 29 who received the YFV17D yellow fever vaccine. This rearrangement joins TRBV6-2 or TRBV6-3 to TRBJ1-5, with unresolved D. The CDR3 reads CASSAKIRNQPQHF. CDR3 DNA: TGTGCCAGCAGCGCCAAAATTCGCAATCAGCCCCAGCATTTT.